What follows are 32 T cell receptor beta chains derived from one specimen sequenced in a study of shared clonotypes between healthy human individuals. Repertoires were generated with immunoSEQ multiplex PCR, while TCRdb's copy carries only in-frame clones and drops some. The sample gives some 1,100,000 clones, around three quarters of which show up once; approximately 0.5% is in the top ten. Material for sequencing was memory CD4+ T cells from PBMCs. Subset here: CD45RA-negative fraction. The receptors derive from a man between 18 and 29 years old in good health. Some clones in this sample may be carry-over from other donors' samples.

The chain is built from TRBV10-3 and TRBJ2-1; 8 nucleotides agree with TRBD1. CDR1 ENHRY and CDR2 SYGVKD come from the germline V gene. The V gene end was trimmed by 8 bases and the J gene end by 1 base; junction bases not matched to a gene: 10. This CDR3 is built from 16 residues. The CDR3 here is CAIGNGQGVSYNEQFF. The CDR3 coding sequence is TGTGCCATCGGCAACGGACAGGGAGTATCCTACAATGAGCAGTTCTTC.

This chain joins TRBV27 and TRBJ2-5; the match to TRBD1 covers 9 bases. The last part of the DNA fits TRBJ2-7 better; the J call may be wrong. This CDR3 contains 17 residues. CDR1 and CDR2 (germline): MNHEY, SMNVEV (reference sequence). CDR3 loop: CASSLSVRDRASYEQYF. The CDR3 DNA follows: TGTGCCAGCAGTTTATCCGTAAGGGACAGGGCCTCCTACGAGCAGTACTTC.

The chain has TRBV2 and TRBJ2-1; 12 bases align to TRBD2. Looked up from germline, CDR1 is SNHLY and CDR2 is FYNNEI. J gave up 7 bases and V 5 bases, and 6 bases lay outside the gene matches. CDR3 length: 15 amino acids. CDR3 bases: TGTGCCAGCAGTCTGACTAGCGGGAGTGGAAATGAGCAGTTCTTC. It specifies CASSLTSGSGNEQFF.

The V and J genes are TRBV7-6 and TRBJ1-1, with TRBD1 matching 7 bases. V lost 2 bases to trimming and J lost 3 bases; unmatched junction nucleotides: 6. The CDR3 is 15 amino acids. Germline lookup yields CDR1 SGHVS and CDR2 FNYEAQ. Here the CDR3 reads CASSLSDRLYTEAFF. The CDR3, as DNA: TGTGCCAGCAGCTTATCGGACAGGCTGTACACTGAAGCTTTCTTT.

The genes are TRBV11-1 and TRBJ2-4, with D perhaps TRBD1 (6 bases). The CDR3 loop spans 15 amino acids. Deletions cut 5 bases from V and 7 bases from J, with 18 bases between. Germline loops: CDR1 SGHAT, CDR2 FQDESV (reference sequence). CDR3 residues: CASSHRDGTGNIQYF. CDR3 nucleotides: TGTGCCAGCAGCCACAGGGACGGGACGGGGAACATTCAGTACTTC.

The DNA for the CDR3 is TGTGCCAGCAGCTTCCTGGACAGGGGGTTCAATCAGCCCCAGCATTTT. Translating gives CASSFLDRGFNQPQHF. This chain uses TRBV7-8 with TRBJ1-5; 10 bases fit TRBD1. Germline V gives CDR1 SGHVS, CDR2 FQNEAQ. The CDR3 contains 16 residues. V was clipped by 3 bases and J by 3 bases; unmatched bases: 5.

V usage is TRBV28 and J usage is TRBJ1-6; D not certain. With 2 bases removed from V and 13 bases from J, the gap between germline ends came to 15 bases. CDR1 is MDHEN and CDR2 is SYDVKM in the germline V gene. The CDR3 extends over 14 amino acids. CDR3 residues: CASSLGREGSPLHF. The DNA for the CDR3 is TGTGCCAGCAGTTTAGGGCGAGAGGGCTCGCCCCTCCACTTT.

In this sample, this clone turned up once. The V and J genes are TRBV2 and TRBJ2-3; the D is unclear. CDR1 SNHLY and CDR2 FYNNEI come from the germline V gene. V lost 7 bases, J lost 1 base, and 12 bases lay in between. CDR3 size: 14 residues. The CDR3 DNA reads as TGTGCCAGCAACAAAGGTCCCGGCACAGATACGCAGTATTTT. It yields the protein CASNKGPGTDTQYF.

The chain carries TRBV9 and TRBJ1-1; 8 positions match TRBD1. Germline values: CDR1 SGDLS, CDR2 YYNGEE. This CDR3 is built from 13 residues. J gave up 11 bases and V 0 bases, and 6 bases lay outside the gene matches. The CDR3 DNA reads as TGTGCCAGCAGCGTAGCTCCGGGACAGGCGGCTTTCTTT. Residues: CASSVAPGQAAFF.

V and J are TRBV5-1 and TRBJ2-1, with D perhaps given as TRBD1 or TRBD2 (7 bases each). Trimming shortened V by 4 bases and J by 4 bases, and 15 bases separated the two germline ends. There are 15 residues in the CDR3. The germline V gene encodes CDR1 SGHRS and CDR2 YFSETQ. CDR3 nucleotide sequence: TGCGCCAGCAGCCCAGCGGGACAGAATTACAATGAGCAGTTCTTC. This sequence encodes CASSPAGQNYNEQFF.

V and J are TRBV15 and TRBJ2-1; 7 nucleotides line up with TRBD1. This CDR3 spans 16 amino acids. The J segment lost 7 bases and the V segment lost 1 base, leaving 10 bases of the junction unmatched. Per germline, CDR1 LNHNV and CDR2 YYDKDF (reference sequence). The CDR3 nucleotides read TGTGCCACCAGCAGAGGGGCAGGGGGTGTTGTGAATGAGCAGTTCTTC. This sequence encodes CATSRGAGGVVNEQFF.

The chain employs TRBV7-8 and TRBJ1-2; 8 bases are shared with TRBD1. The germline V gene has CDR1 SGHVS and CDR2 FQNEAQ. This CDR3 has 15 amino acids. V dropped 3 bases and J dropped 8; count of bases not matched to a gene: 11. CDR3 sequence (DNA): TGTGCCAGCAGCTTGAACAGGGGGTTAAGGGGAGGCTACACCTTC. It translates to CASSLNRGLRGGYTF.

Here the CDR3 reads CASRVTSGLLYEQYF. Here the CDR3 DNA reads TGCGCCAGCAGGGTGACTAGCGGGCTTCTATACGAGCAGTACTTC. This chain links TRBV5-1 with TRBJ2-7; 10 bases fit TRBD2. This CDR3 is built from 15 residues. The V segment lost 5 bases and the J segment 4 bases; nucleotides outside the gene matches: 9. CDR1 SGHRS and CDR2 YFSETQ come from the germline V gene.

The rearrangement uses TRBV4-1 and TRBJ2-5; 9 bases are a match to TRBD1. Per the germline V gene, CDR1 is MGHRA and CDR2 is YSYEKL. V lost 5 bases, J lost 3 bases, and 10 bases stayed unmatched. CDR3 size: 16 residues. The CDR3 region is CASSKRSGTGKETQYF. The CDR3 DNA reads as TGCGCCAGCAGCAAAAGGTCCGGGACAGGGAAAGAGACCCAGTACTTC.

The V call is TRBV4-3, the J call TRBJ2-1; TRBD2 matches at 14 bases. This CDR3 is built from 16 residues. Germline-derived CDR1 and CDR2 are LGHNA and YSLEER. Germline trimming cut 3 bases from V and 7 bases from J; bases unmatched to any gene: 5. The CDR3 protein is CASSHPRTSGGNEQFF. Here the CDR3 DNA reads TGCGCCAGCAGCCACCCACGGACTAGCGGGGGGAATGAGCAGTTCTTC.

The rearrangement joins TRBV9 to TRBJ1-2; D unclear. Germline CDR1 reads SGDLS; CDR2 reads YYNGEE. The CDR3 is 12 residues long. Trimming stripped 1 base from V and 8 bases from J, with 9 bases between. CDR3 nucleotides: TGTGCCAGCAGCGTAAGTGGGAGAGGCTACACCTTC. It encodes CASSVSGRGYTF.

This clone has a single count. The chain is built from TRBV9 and TRBJ2-3; 8 positions agree with TRBD2. Germline V gives CDR1 SGDLS, CDR2 YYNGEE. V shed 0 bases, J shed 1 base, and the junction held 7 bases outside the gene matches. The CDR3 has 17 residues. Written as DNA, the CDR3 is TGTGCCAGCAGCGTAGGTTTTAGCGGGATTGGCACAGATACGCAGTATTTT. This gives the protein CASSVGFSGIGTDTQYF. Looking up the rest from reference TRBV9 and TRBJ2-3 gives the full variable domain: DSGVTQTPKHLITATGQRVTLRCSPRSGDLSVYWYQQSLDQGLQFLIQYYNGEERAKGNILERFSAQQFPDLHSELNLSSLELGDSALYFCASSVGFSGIGTDTQYFGPGTRLTVL.

This clone was counted a single time. This chain joins TRBV7-9 and TRBJ2-3; 10 positions match TRBD2. The junction had 6 bases not matched to a gene; V was cut back by 3 bases and J by 6 bases. Looked up from germline, CDR1 is SEHNR and CDR2 is FQNEAQ (reference sequence). The CDR3 has 15 residues. The CDR3 nucleotides read TGTGCCAGCAGCTTCCAGCGGGGGGGTGGCGATACGCAGTATTTT. Translation: CASSFQRGGGDTQYF.

The chain is built from TRBV18 and TRBJ1-5; D is possibly TRBD1 (5 bases). Germline V gene data show CDR1 as KGHSH and CDR2 as LQKENI. V was shortened by 3 bases and J by 8 bases, with 17 bases between the two germline ends. This CDR3 contains 15 residues. The CDR3 loop is CASSPTGTAAEPQHF. CDR3 coding DNA: TGTGCCAGCTCACCTACCGGGACGGCCGCGGAGCCCCAGCATTTT. Based on the CDR3 plus reference TRBV18 and TRBJ1-5, the full variable domain is NAGVMQNPRHLVRRRGQEARLRCSPMKGHSHVYWYRQLPEEGLKFMVYLQKENIIDESGMPKERFSAEFPKEGPSILRIQQVVRGDSAAYFCASSPTGTAAEPQHFGDGTRLSIL.

This clone was detected only a few times. This CDR3 reads CASTLQGLSSPLHF. The CDR3 bases are TGTGCCAGCACCCTACAGGGATTAAGTTCACCCCTCCACTTT. V usage is TRBV28 and J usage is TRBJ1-6, with a tentative D call TRBD1 (6 bases). Germline assignment: CDR1 MDHEN and CDR2 SYDVKM. With 7 bases removed from V and 9 bases from J, the gap between germline ends came to 16 bases. The CDR3 runs 14 residues. The whole variable domain, filled in from reference TRBV28 and TRBJ1-6, reads DVKVTQSSRYLVKRTGEKVFLECVQDMDHENMFWYRQDPGLGLRLIYFSYDVKMKEKGDIPEGYSVSREKKERFSLILESASTNQTSMYLCASTLQGLSSPLHFGNGTRLTVT.

The rearrangement joins TRBV29-1 to TRBJ1-3; 8 bases map to TRBD1. The CDR3 runs 13 residues. Germline assignment: CDR1 SQVTM and CDR2 ANQGSEA. Trimming cost V 7 bases and J 6 bases; bases outside gene matches: 8. CDR3 coding DNA: TGCAGCGCCTCGGGACAGGCGGAAAACACCATATATTTT. Translating gives CSASGQAENTIYF.

The chain combines TRBV5-4 with TRBJ2-5, with D perhaps TRBD2 (7 bases). This CDR3 comprises 15 residues. V dropped 6 bases and J dropped 4 bases, with 19 bases sitting between them. The V gene's germline CDR1 is SGHNT and CDR2 YYREEE (reference sequence). The CDR3 nucleotides read TGTGCCAGCAAAGGCCATCGGGGGGCAGCAGAGACCCAGTACTTC. Translation: CASKGHRGAAETQYF.

The chain combines TRBV2 with TRBJ1-1; TRBD1 matches at 9 bases. J gave up 4 bases and V 4 bases, and 7 bases lay outside the gene matches. Germline values: CDR1 SNHLY, CDR2 FYNNEI. The CDR3 sequence is 15 residues long. The CDR3 DNA is TGTGCCAGCAGTGGGCGGGGACAGGGAGTCACTGAAGCTTTCTTT. Amino acid sequence: CASSGRGQGVTEAFF.

V and J are TRBV14 and TRBJ1-3, with unresolved D. V was trimmed by 4 bases and J by 0 bases, leaving 10 bases between them. Germline CDR1 SGHDN, CDR2 FVKESK. This CDR3 region has 15 residues. The CDR3 loop is CASSLTVNSGNTIYF. Written as DNA, the CDR3 is TGTGCCAGCAGCCTCACGGTTAACTCTGGAAACACCATATATTTT.

The chain is built from TRBV28 and TRBJ2-4; D is ambiguous. The CDR3 covers 12 residues. V gave up 5 bases and J gave up 2 bases, with 4 bases separating them. CDR1 and CDR2 (germline): MDHEN, SYDVKM. The CDR3 spells CASSPTKNIQYF. Written as DNA, the CDR3 is TGTGCCAGCAGTCCCACCAAAAACATTCAGTACTTC.

This clone has only a few counts. The chain carries TRBV11-1 and TRBJ2-1, with a tentative D call TRBD2 (5 bases). The germline gives CDR1 SGHAT, CDR2 FQDESV (reference sequence). The V and J ends lost 5 bases and 7 bases respectively, with 15 bases between them. CDR3 length equals 14 residues. For the CDR3, the DNA is TGTGCCAGCAGCCCGTGGACTCCCGGGAATGAGCAGTTCTTC. It yields the protein CASSPWTPGNEQFF. Looking up the rest from reference TRBV11-1 and TRBJ2-1 gives the full variable domain: EAEVAQSPRYKITEKSQAVAFWCDPISGHATLYWYRQILGQGPELLVQFQDESVVDDSQLPKDRFSAERLKGVDSTLKIQPAELGDSAMYLCASSPWTPGNEQFFGPGTRLTVL.

The DNA for the CDR3 is TGTGCCTGGAGTGTAACGGTTGGGACTGAAGCTTTCTTT. This translates into CAWSVTVGTEAFF. The chain combines TRBV30 with TRBJ1-1; D call uncertain. Deletions cut 0 bases from V and 5 bases from J, with 10 bases between. Germline loops: CDR1 GTSNPN, CDR2 SVGIG (reference sequence). The CDR3 has 13 amino acids.

This rearrangement joins TRBV29-1 to TRBJ2-7, with a tentative D call TRBD2 (6 bases). The ends were cut back, 4 bases at V and 2 bases at J, with 18 bases in the middle. Germline CDR1 reads SQVTM; CDR2 reads ANQGSEA. The CDR3 has 15 residues. The DNA of the CDR3 is TGCAGCGTTGGACCGCGGCCCTCGGGGGCCTACGAGCAGTACTTC. This translates into CSVGPRPSGAYEQYF.

CDR3: CASSEYFRGGNEQYF. CDR3 coding DNA: TGTGCCAGCAGTGAATATTTCCGGGGAGGGAACGAGCAGTACTTC. The gene calls are TRBV6-1 and TRBJ2-7; the match to TRBD2 covers 7 bases. Germline V lookup: CDR1 MNHNS, CDR2 SASEGT. The junction had 9 bases not matched to a gene; V was cut back by 2 bases and J by 5 bases. The CDR3 totals 15 residues.

This clone was picked up one time. This chain uses TRBV7-6 with TRBJ2-3; D unclear. The V gene lost 1 base and the J gene lost 5 bases, with 13 bases spanning the gap. There are 15 residues in the CDR3. Germline values: CDR1 SGHVS, CDR2 FNYEAQ. In nucleotides, the CDR3 is TGTGCCAGCAGCTTAGTTCTCCGTTCTGGAGATACGCAGTATTTT. Encoded protein: CASSLVLRSGDTQYF.

CDR3: CASKRAGAKETQYF. Written as DNA, the CDR3 is TGTGCCAGCAAGCGGGCAGGGGCTAAAGAGACCCAGTACTTC. V and J are TRBV28 and TRBJ2-5; D possibly matches TRBD1 or TRBD2 (6 bases each). V was clipped by 7 bases and J by 3 bases, with 15 bases between them. The CDR3 length is 14 residues. Germline CDR1 MDHEN, CDR2 SYDVKM.

The chain joins TRBV18 to TRBJ1-3; D is uncertain. The CDR3 is made up of 16 amino acids. V lost 3 bases, J lost 2 bases, and 14 bases lay in between. Looked up from germline, CDR1 is KGHSH and CDR2 is LQKENI. CDR3 region: CASSPSRTDAGNTIYF. The CDR3 DNA is TGTGCCAGCTCACCCTCTCGAACAGATGCTGGAAACACCATATATTTT. Looking up the rest from reference TRBV18 and TRBJ1-3 gives the full variable domain: NAGVMQNPRHLVRRRGQEARLRCSPMKGHSHVYWYRQLPEEGLKFMVYLQKENIIDESGMPKERFSAEFPKEGPSILRIQQVVRGDSAAYFCASSPSRTDAGNTIYFGEGSWLTVV.